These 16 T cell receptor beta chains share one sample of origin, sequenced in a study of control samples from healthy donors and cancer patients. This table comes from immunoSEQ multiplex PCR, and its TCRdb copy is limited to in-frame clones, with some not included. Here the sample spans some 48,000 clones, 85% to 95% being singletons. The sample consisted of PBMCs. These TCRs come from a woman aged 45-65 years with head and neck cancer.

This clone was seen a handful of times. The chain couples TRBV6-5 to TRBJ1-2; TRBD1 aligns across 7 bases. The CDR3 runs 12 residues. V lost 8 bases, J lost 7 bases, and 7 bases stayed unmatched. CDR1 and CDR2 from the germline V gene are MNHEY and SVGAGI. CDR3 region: CASRTGEGGYTF. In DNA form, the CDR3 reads TGTGCCAGCCGGACAGGAGAGGGTGGCTACACCTTC.

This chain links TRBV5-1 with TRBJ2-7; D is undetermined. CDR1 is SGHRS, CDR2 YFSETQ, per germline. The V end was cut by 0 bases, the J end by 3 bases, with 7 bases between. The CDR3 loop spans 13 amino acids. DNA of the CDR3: TGCGCCAGCAGCTTGGCCGGTCTCTACGAGCAGTACTTC. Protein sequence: CASSLAGLYEQYF.

The CDR3 here is CASSIGRGSTGELFF. Here the CDR3 DNA reads TGTGCCAGTAGTATTGGTAGGGGGAGCACCGGGGAGCTGTTTTTT. The chain joins TRBV19 to TRBJ2-2; TRBD1 is a possible D gene (6 bases). There are 15 residues in the CDR3. V lost 3 bases and J lost 4, with 12 bases in between. The germline CDR1 and CDR2 sequences are LNHDA and SQIVND (reference sequence).

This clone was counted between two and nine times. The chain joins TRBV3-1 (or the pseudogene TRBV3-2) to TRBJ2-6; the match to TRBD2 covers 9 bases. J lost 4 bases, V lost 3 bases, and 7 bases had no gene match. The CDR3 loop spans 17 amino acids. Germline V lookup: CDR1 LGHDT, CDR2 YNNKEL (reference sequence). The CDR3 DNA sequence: TGTGCCAGCAGCCAGGAGTTTAGCGGGAGCGGGGCCAACGTCCTGACTTTC. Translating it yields CASSQEFSGSGANVLTF.

CDR3 bases: TGTGCCAGCAGCTTAGCGGGTACCGAAGCCTACGAGCAGTACTTC. It is translated as CASSLAGTEAYEQYF. The rearrangement joins TRBV11-3 to TRBJ2-7; no reliable D call. V was clipped by 1 base and J by 2 bases, with 12 bases between them. CDR3 length: 15 amino acids. Germline CDR1 reads SGHNT; CDR2 reads YENEEA.

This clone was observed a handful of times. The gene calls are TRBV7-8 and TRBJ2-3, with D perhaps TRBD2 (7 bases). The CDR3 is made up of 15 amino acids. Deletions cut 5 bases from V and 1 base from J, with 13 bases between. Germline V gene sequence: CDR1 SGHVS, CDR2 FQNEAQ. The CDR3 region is CASSGGAFGTDTQYF. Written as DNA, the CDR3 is TGTGCCAGCAGCGGGGGGGCCTTCGGCACAGATACGCAGTATTTT.

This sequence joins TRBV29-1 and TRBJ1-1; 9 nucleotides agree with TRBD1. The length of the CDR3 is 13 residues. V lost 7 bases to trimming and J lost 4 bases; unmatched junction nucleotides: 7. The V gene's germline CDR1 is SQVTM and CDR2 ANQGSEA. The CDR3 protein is CSAIQGARTEAFF. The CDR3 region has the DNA TGCAGCGCCATACAGGGGGCGCGCACTGAAGCTTTCTTT. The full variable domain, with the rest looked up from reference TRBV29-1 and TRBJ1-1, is SAVISQKPSRDICQRGTSLTIQCQVDSQVTMMFWYRQQPGQSLTLIATANQGSEATYESGFVIDKFPISRPNLTFSTLTVSNMSPEDSSIYLCSAIQGARTEAFFGQGTRLTVV.

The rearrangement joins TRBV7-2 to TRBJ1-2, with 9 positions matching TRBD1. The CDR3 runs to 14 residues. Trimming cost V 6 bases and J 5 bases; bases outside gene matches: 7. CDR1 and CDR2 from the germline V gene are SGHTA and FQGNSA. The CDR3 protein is CASRIDRGRYGYTF. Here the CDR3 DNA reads TGTGCCAGCAGGATAGACAGGGGGAGGTATGGCTACACCTTC. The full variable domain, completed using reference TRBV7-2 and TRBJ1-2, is GAGVSQSPSNKVTEKGKDVELRCDPISGHTALYWYRQSLGQGLEFLIYFQGNSAPDKSGLPSDRFSAERTGGSVSTLTIQRTQQEDSAVYLCASRIDRGRYGYTFGSGTRLTVV.

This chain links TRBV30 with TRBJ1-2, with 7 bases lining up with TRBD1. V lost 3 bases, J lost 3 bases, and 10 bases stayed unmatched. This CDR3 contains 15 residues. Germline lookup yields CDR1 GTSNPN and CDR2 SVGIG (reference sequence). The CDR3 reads CAWSLINRGDYGYTF. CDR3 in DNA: TGTGCCTGGAGCTTGATTAACAGGGGAGACTATGGCTACACCTTC.

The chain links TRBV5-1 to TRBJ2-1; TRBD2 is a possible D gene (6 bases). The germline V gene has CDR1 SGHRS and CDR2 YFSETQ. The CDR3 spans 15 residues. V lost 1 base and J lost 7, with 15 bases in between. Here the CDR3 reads CASSLTLGGGNEQFF. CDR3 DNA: TGCGCCAGCAGCTTGACTCTGGGGGGAGGAAATGAGCAGTTCTTC. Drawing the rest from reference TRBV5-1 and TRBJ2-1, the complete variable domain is KAGVTQTPRYLIKTRGQQVTLSCSPISGHRSVSWYQQTPGQGLQFLFEYFSETQRNKGNFPGRFSGRQFSNSRSEMNVSTLELGDSALYLCASSLTLGGGNEQFFGPGTRLTVL.

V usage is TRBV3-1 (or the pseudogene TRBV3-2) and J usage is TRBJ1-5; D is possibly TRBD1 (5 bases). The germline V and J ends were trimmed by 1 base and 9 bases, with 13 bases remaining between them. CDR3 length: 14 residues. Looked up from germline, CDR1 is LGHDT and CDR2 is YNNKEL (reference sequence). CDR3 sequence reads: CASSQAESQGPQHF. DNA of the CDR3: TGTGCCAGCAGCCAAGCTGAGTCCCAGGGGCCCCAGCATTTT.

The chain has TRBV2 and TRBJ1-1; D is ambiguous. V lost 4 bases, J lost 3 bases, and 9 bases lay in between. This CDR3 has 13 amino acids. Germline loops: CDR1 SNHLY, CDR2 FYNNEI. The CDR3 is CASSAGMYTEAFF. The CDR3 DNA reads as TGTGCCAGCAGTGCGGGGATGTACACTGAAGCTTTCTTT.

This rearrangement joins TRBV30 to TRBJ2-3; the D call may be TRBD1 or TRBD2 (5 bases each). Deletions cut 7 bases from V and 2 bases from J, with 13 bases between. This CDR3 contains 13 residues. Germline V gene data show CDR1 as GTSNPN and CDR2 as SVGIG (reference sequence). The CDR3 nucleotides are TGTGCCTTCCAGGGACGGATCACAGATACGCAGTATTTT. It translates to CAFQGRITDTQYF.

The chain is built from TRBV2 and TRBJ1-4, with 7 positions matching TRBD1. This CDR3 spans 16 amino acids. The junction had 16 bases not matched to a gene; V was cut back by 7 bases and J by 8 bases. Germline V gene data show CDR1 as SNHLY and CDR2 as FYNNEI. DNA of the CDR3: TGTGCCAGCACCATACTGACAGGGTTAATCCACGAAAAACTGTTTTTT. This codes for CASTILTGLIHEKLFF.

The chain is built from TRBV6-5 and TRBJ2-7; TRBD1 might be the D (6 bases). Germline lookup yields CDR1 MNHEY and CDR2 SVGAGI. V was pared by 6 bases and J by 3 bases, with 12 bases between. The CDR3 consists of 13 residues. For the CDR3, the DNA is TGTGCCAGCAGGGAGGACAGCCGCTACGAGCAGTACTTC. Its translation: CASREDSRYEQYF.

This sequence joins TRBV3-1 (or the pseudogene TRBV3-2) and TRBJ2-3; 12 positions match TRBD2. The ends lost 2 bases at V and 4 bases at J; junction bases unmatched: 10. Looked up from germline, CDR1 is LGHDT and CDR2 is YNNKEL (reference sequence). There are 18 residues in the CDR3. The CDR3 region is CASSQRPETSGSADTQYF. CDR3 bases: TGTGCCAGCAGCCAACGCCCAGAGACTAGCGGGAGCGCAGATACGCAGTATTTT.